This passage covers 22 T cell receptor beta chains from one sample sequenced in a study of Ad26.COV2.S vaccination and SARS-CoV-2 variants. The method was immunoSEQ multiplex PCR; TCRdb's version includes in-frame clones alone and lacks a portion of them. The repertoire holds about 390,000 clones, with 75% to 90% as singletons. Treatment of the sample: around 19 received Ad26.COV2.S at low or high dose, single or two shots; five or six received placebo; per-sample allocation not given. On day 63 after the first injection, vaccine and placebo recipients gave samples. The source material was peripheral blood, sampled in a trial of Ad26.COV2.S vaccine versus placebo. These TCRs come from a person between 18 and 59 years old who received the Ad26.COV2.S COVID-19 vaccine or a placebo.

In nucleotides, the CDR3 is TGTGCCAGCAGTTACGATTCCGGGATGCCTGAAGCTTTCTTT. Protein: CASSYDSGMPEAFF. The rearrangement uses TRBV6-5 and TRBJ1-1; no definite D call. Trimming cost V 2 bases and J 6 bases, with 13 bases left between them. The length of the CDR3 is 14 residues. Germline V gives CDR1 MNHEY, CDR2 SVGAGI.

The chain couples TRBV30 to TRBJ1-5; TRBD1 is a possible D gene (5 bases). The CDR3 consists of 12 residues. The germline V gene has CDR1 GTSNPN and CDR2 SVGIG (reference sequence). Trimming left V 5 bases short and J 3 bases short, with 8 bases between. DNA for the CDR3: TGTGCCTGGCAGGGTGCCAATCAGCCCCAGCATTTT. It specifies CAWQGANQPQHF.

The CDR3 sequence is CAWKAFGTGDNSPLHF. In DNA form, the CDR3 reads TGTGCCTGGAAAGCCTTTGGGACAGGGGATAATTCACCCCTCCACTTT. The chain is built from TRBV30 and TRBJ1-6; 10 bases map to TRBD1. The germline gives CDR1 GTSNPN, CDR2 SVGIG (reference sequence). V lost 4 bases and J lost 5; bases outside the gene matches: 8. The CDR3 spans 16 residues.

The chain combines TRBV7-2 with TRBJ2-1; the D is unclear. CDR3 size: 15 residues. Germline V gene sequence: CDR1 SGHTA, CDR2 FQGNSA. V lost 6 bases and J lost 4, with 16 bases in between. The CDR3 reads CASREPRTDYNEQFF. The DNA of the CDR3 is TGTGCCAGCAGGGAACCTCGGACGGATTACAATGAGCAGTTCTTC.

The chain carries TRBV7-8 and TRBJ2-5; D is perhaps TRBD1 or TRBD2 (5 bases each). The CDR3 contains 14 residues. Looked up from germline, CDR1 is SGHVS and CDR2 is FQNEAQ. Trimming removed 5 bases at V and 2 bases at J, with 12 bases between. Here the CDR3 reads CASSIGTVQETQYF. CDR3 nucleotides: TGTGCCAGCAGCATCGGGACGGTTCAAGAGACCCAGTACTTC. Variable domain in full (rest from reference TRBV7-8 and TRBJ2-5): GAGVSQSPRYKVAKRGQDVALRCDPISGHVSLFWYQQALGQGPEFLTYFQNEAQLDKSGLPSDRFFAERPEGSVSTLKIQRTQQEDSAVYLCASSIGTVQETQYFGPGTRLLVL.

The chain joins TRBV12-5 to TRBJ1-2; D remains unclear. The CDR3 has 13 residues. CDR1 and CDR2 (germline): LGHNT, FRNRAP. V was cut by 0 bases and J by 10 bases, with 12 bases left in between. The CDR3 loop is CASGLVNRGDYTF. Written as DNA, the CDR3 is TGTGCTAGTGGTTTGGTAAACCGTGGTGACTACACCTTC.

V usage is TRBV10-3 and J usage is TRBJ1-6; 7 bases are a match to TRBD1. The junction had 15 bases not matched to a gene; V was cut back by 4 bases and J by 0 bases. The CDR3 has 20 amino acids. Germline CDR1 is ENHRY and CDR2 is SYGVKD. This CDR3 reads CAISAGEEQGLSSYNSPLHF. CDR3 coding DNA: TGTGCCATCAGTGCGGGGGAGGAACAGGGGCTCAGCTCCTATAATTCACCCCTCCACTTT.

The CDR3 loop reads CASSYGGAWTSEQYF. In nucleotides, the CDR3 is TGTGCCAGCAGTTACGGGGGCGCCTGGACTTCCGAGCAGTACTTC. The chain recombines TRBV6-5 with TRBJ2-7, with D perhaps matching TRBD1 (6 bases). Germline V gives CDR1 MNHEY, CDR2 SVGAGI. The CDR3 has 15 amino acids. V was pared by 2 bases and J by 6 bases, with 17 bases between.

The genes are TRBV6-5 and TRBJ2-5; D assignment may be TRBD1 or TRBD2 (6 bases each). V shed 6 bases and J shed 1 base, with 12 bases lying between them. The germline gives CDR1 MNHEY, CDR2 SVGAGI. The CDR3 has 14 residues. CDR3 nucleotide sequence: TGTGCCAGCAGAATAGGGGGGCCCCAAGAGACCCAGTACTTC. Translation: CASRIGGPQETQYF.

This chain uses TRBV18 with TRBJ1-3; TRBD1 agrees at 9 bases. Germline CDR1 reads KGHSH; CDR2 reads LQKENI. The CDR3 has 14 residues. V shed 2 bases, J shed 4 bases, and the junction held 0 bases outside the gene matches. Written as DNA, the CDR3 is TGTGCCAGCTCACCAACAGGGGGCGGAAACACCATATATTTT. This gives the protein CASSPTGGGNTIYF.

The V gene is TRBV15, the J gene TRBJ2-5, with unresolved D. Germline V gives CDR1 LNHNV, CDR2 YYDKDF (reference sequence). V was pared by 0 bases and J by 4 bases, with 6 bases between. The CDR3 length is 13 residues. CDR3 DNA sequence: TGTGCCACCAGCAGAGATCACGTAGAGACCCAGTACTTC. Translated: CATSRDHVETQYF.

The chain links TRBV11-2 to TRBJ2-3; TRBD2 is a possible D gene (6 bases). V was shortened by 2 bases and J by 1 base, with 19 bases between the two germline ends. Germline CDR1 SGHAT, CDR2 FQNNGV. There are 18 residues in the CDR3. Written as DNA, the CDR3 is TGTGCCAGCAGCTTAACCCCAGGAGGGAAGAGCGGCACAGATACGCAGTATTTT. Amino acid sequence: CASSLTPGGKSGTDTQYF.

The chain uses TRBV28 and TRBJ2-7; D perhaps matches TRBD1 (6 bases). The CDR3 runs to 13 residues. Per the germline V gene, CDR1 is MDHEN and CDR2 is SYDVKM. V was pared by 5 bases and J by 1 base, with 9 bases between. Here the CDR3 reads CASSGQRSYEQYF. CDR3 sequence (DNA): TGTGCCAGCAGTGGACAGCGGTCCTACGAGCAGTACTTC.

The V call is TRBV20-1, the J call TRBJ1-6; no clear D. This CDR3 has 13 residues. Germline loops: CDR1 DFQATT, CDR2 SNEGSKA (reference sequence). V was clipped by 3 bases and J by 8 bases, with 11 bases between them. Here the CDR3 DNA reads TGCAGTGCTAGTACGAATGGAGATTCACCCCTCCACTTT. Translation gives CSASTNGDSPLHF.

J is TRBJ1-2 and V is TRBV5-4, with a possible D match to TRBD1 (6 bases). Looked up from germline, CDR1 is SGHNT and CDR2 is YYREEE (reference sequence). V was shortened by 0 bases and J by 0 bases, with 9 bases between the two germline ends. The CDR3 covers 15 residues. CDR3 coding DNA: TGTGCCAGCAGCTTGGGCAGGGGCACTAACTATGGCTACACCTTC. Protein: CASSLGRGTNYGYTF. Using reference TRBV5-4 and TRBJ1-2 for the parts outside the CDR3, the full variable domain is ETGVTQSPTHLIKTRGQQVTLRCSSQSGHNTVSWYQQALGQGPQFIFQYYREEENGRGNFPPRFSGLQFPNYSSELNVNALELDDSALYLCASSLGRGTNYGYTFGSGTRLTVV.

The chain links TRBV5-1 to TRBJ2-1, with 11 bases aligning to TRBD1. The CDR3 runs to 12 residues. Germline-derived CDR1 and CDR2 are SGHRS and YFSETQ. V was clipped by 3 bases and J by 15 bases; unmatched bases: 5. CDR3 protein: CASSSFGTGGFF. CDR3 in DNA: TGCGCCAGCAGCTCATTCGGGACAGGGGGGTTCTTC.

The chain carries TRBV7-9 and TRBJ1-4; possible D gene TRBD1, 5 bases. The CDR3 totals 14 residues. V lost 5 bases to trimming and J lost 0 bases, with 7 bases between them. From germline, CDR1 is SEHNR and CDR2 FQNEAQ (reference sequence). CDR3 DNA sequence: TGTGCCAGCAGCCGACAGACAACTAATGAAAAACTGTTTTTT. Translation gives CASSRQTTNEKLFF.

This chain links TRBV3-1 (or the pseudogene TRBV3-2) with TRBJ1-1; D is possibly TRBD1 (6 bases). Germline V gene sequence: CDR1 LGHDT, CDR2 YNNKEL (reference sequence). This CDR3 has 12 residues. Deletions cut 9 bases from V and 1 base from J, with 9 bases between. The CDR3 sequence is CARGGTNTEAFF. CDR3 nucleotide sequence: TGTGCCAGAGGGGGGACGAACACTGAAGCTTTCTTT.

This clone appeared a single time. This chain connects TRBV6-1 to TRBJ2-1; 7 bases match TRBD2. After removal of 4 bases from V and 4 bases from J, the junction contained 10 bases not matched to a gene. Germline V gives CDR1 MNHNS, CDR2 SASEGT. This CDR3 comprises 16 residues. This CDR3 is CASSASGLAEYNEQFF. Written as DNA, the CDR3 is TGTGCCAGCAGTGCCTCGGGGCTAGCGGAGTACAATGAGCAGTTCTTC.

The genes are TRBV11-2 and TRBJ2-2; 9 bases agree with TRBD1. Germline V CDR1 and CDR2: SGHAT, FQNNGV. The CDR3 consists of 14 residues. V gave up 3 bases and J gave up 6 bases; unmatched junction bases: 2. The CDR3 sequence is CASSFYRGPGELFF. The CDR3 coding sequence is TGTGCCAGCAGCTTCTACAGGGGGCCCGGGGAGCTGTTTTTT.

The V gene is TRBV6-5, the J gene TRBJ2-1; D unresolved. Trimming took 3 bases from V and 0 from J, leaving 12 bases between them. Germline V gives CDR1 MNHEY, CDR2 SVGAGI. The length of the CDR3 is 16 residues. CDR3 amino acids: CASSYFMESSYNEQFF. Here the CDR3 DNA reads TGTGCCAGCAGTTATTTTATGGAGAGCTCCTACAATGAGCAGTTCTTC.

The V gene is TRBV7-9, the J gene TRBJ1-1; D remains unclear. The germline V gene encodes CDR1 SEHNR and CDR2 FQNEAQ (reference sequence). V gave up 2 bases and J gave up 5 bases, with 15 bases separating them. This CDR3 region has 15 residues. CDR3 sequence: CASSLSALVGTEAFF. The CDR3 coding sequence is TGTGCCAGCAGCTTATCGGCACTCGTAGGGACTGAAGCTTTCTTT.